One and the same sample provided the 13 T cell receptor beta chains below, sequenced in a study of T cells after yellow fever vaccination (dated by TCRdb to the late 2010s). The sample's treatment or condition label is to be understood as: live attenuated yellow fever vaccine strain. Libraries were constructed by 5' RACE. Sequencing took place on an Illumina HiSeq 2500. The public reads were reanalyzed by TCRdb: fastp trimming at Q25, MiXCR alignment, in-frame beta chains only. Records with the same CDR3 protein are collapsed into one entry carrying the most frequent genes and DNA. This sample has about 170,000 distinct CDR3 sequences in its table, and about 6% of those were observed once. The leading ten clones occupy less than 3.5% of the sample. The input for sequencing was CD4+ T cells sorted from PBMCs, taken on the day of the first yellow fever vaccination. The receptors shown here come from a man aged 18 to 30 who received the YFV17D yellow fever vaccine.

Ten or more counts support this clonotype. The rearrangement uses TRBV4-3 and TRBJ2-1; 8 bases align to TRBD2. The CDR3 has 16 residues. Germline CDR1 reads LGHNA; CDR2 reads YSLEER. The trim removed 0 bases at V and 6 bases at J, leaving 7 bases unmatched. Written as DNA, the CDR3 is TGCGCCAGCAGCCAAGATGCGGGGGGATCTAGCAATGAGCAGTTCTTC. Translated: CASSQDAGGSSNEQFF.

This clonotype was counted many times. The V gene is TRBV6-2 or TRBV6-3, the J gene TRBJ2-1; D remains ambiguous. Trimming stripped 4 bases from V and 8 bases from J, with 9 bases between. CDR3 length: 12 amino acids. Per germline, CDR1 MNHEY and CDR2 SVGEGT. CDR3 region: CASSSQQYEQFF. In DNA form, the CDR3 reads TGTGCCAGCAGTTCACAACAGTATGAGCAGTTCTTC.

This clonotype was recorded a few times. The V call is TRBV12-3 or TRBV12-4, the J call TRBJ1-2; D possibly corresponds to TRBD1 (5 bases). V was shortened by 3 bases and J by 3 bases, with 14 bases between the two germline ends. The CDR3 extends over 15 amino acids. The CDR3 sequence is CASSLGTGMDYGYTF. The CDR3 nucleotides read TGTGCCAGCAGTTTGGGGACCGGGATGGACTATGGCTACACCTTC.

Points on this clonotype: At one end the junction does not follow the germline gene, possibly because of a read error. The DNA of the CDR3 is TGTGCTAGCAGCTCCCCCGGGACTAGCGACGTGACCCAGTACTTC. Its translation is CASSSPGTSDVTQYF. This chain joins TRBV7-7 and TRBJ2-5; TRBD2 agrees at 10 bases. Looked up from germline, CDR1 is SSHAT and CDR2 is FNYEAQ (reference sequence). This CDR3 is built from 15 residues.

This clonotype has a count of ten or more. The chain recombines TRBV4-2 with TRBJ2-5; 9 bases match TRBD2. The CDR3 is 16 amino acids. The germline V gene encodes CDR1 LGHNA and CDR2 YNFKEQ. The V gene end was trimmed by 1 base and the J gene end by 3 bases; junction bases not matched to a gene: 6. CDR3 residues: CASSQGTAGGEETQYF. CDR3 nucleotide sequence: TGTGCCAGCAGCCAAGGCACAGCGGGGGGCGAAGAGACCCAGTACTTC.

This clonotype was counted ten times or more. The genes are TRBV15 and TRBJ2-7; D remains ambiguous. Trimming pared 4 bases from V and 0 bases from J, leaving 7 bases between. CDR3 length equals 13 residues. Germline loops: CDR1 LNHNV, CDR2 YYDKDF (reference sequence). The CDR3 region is CATSKEVSYEQYV. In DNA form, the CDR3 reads TGTGCCACCAGCAAAGAGGTCTCCTACGAGCAGTACGTC.

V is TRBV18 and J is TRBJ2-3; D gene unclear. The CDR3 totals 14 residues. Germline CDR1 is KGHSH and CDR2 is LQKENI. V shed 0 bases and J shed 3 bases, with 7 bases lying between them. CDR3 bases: TGTGCCAGCTCACCACCCACGCGTACAGATACGCAGTATTTT. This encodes CASSPPTRTDTQYF.

The CDR3, as DNA: TGTGCCAGCAGCCAAGATCGGGGCAGGGATGGGGATAATTCACCCCTCCACTTT. Protein sequence: CASSQDRGRDGDNSPLHF. The V gene is TRBV4-2, the J gene TRBJ1-6; D is perhaps TRBD1 (5 bases). Trimming pared 0 bases from V and 5 bases from J, leaving 17 bases between. This CDR3 is built from 18 residues. Germline lookup yields CDR1 LGHNA and CDR2 YNFKEQ.

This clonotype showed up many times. CDR3 region: CASSFTGGGIYGYTF. DNA of the CDR3: TGTGCCAGCAGCTTCACAGGGGGCGGAATCTATGGCTACACCTTC. The chain joins TRBV7-2 to TRBJ1-2, with TRBD1 matching over 9 bases. V lost 3 bases, J lost 4 bases, and 6 bases stayed unmatched. The CDR3 has 15 amino acids. Looked up from germline, CDR1 is SGHTA and CDR2 is FQGNSA.

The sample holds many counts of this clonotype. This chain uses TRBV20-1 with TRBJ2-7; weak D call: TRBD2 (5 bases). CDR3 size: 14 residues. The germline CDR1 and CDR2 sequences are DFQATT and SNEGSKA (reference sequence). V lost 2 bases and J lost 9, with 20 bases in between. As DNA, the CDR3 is TGCAGTGCTAGACCCTCGATTCTCCCGGGATCGCAGTACTTC. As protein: CSARPSILPGSQYF.

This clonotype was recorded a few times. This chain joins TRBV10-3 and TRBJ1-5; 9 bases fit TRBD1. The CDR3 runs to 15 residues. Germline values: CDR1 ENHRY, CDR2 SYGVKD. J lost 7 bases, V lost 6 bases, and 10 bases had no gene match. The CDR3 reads CAISDTGGFLQPQHF. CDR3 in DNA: TGTGCCATCAGCGACACAGGGGGCTTCCTCCAGCCCCAGCATTTT.

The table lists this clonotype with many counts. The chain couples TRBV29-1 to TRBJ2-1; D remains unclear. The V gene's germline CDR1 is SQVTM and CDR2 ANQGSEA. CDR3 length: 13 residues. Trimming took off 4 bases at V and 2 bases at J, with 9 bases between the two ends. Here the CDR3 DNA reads TGCAGCGTTGGAACAGCTGCCTACAATGAGCAGTTCTTC. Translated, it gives CSVGTAAYNEQFF.

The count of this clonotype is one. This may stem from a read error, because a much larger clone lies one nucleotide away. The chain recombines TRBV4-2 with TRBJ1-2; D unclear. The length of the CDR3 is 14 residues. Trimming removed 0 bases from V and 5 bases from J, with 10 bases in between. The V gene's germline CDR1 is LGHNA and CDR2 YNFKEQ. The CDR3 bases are TGTGCCAGCAGCCAAGATCGCGGGGAGTATGGCTACACCTTC. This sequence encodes CASSQDRGEYGYTF.